The subject of this entry is one T cell receptor beta chain. Its antigen is undetermined. This same CDR3 is encoded by further DNA sequences in the sample. Germline CDR1 reads DFQATT; CDR2 reads SNEGSKA (reference sequence). The ends were cut back, 5 bases at V and 3 bases at J, with 8 bases in the middle. The CDR3 spans 11 residues. These data come from a study of T cell responses to AZD1222 COVID-19 vaccine. General study results and limits: Nearly half of the spike-specific TCRs reportedly recognize variant regions that carry no mutations. Only a handful of people who got AZD1222 tested seropositive at baseline.

Sequencing was performed with immunoSEQ multiplex PCR; in TCRdb, only in-frame clones are kept and a portion is missing. The data show about 140,000 clones, over 90% seen once. The input for sequencing was peripheral blood, taken 28 days after the second AZD1222 dose. This sequence originates from an adult who received the AZD1222 COVID-19 vaccine. The chain combines TRBV20-1 with TRBJ2-7, with D unclear. The CDR3 bases are TGCAGTGCTCTTGACGGCTACGAGCAGTACTTC. Its protein is CSALDGYEQYF.